Shown below are 17 T cell receptor beta chains from a single sample sequenced in a study of blood T cell repertoires in COVID-19. Sequenced by immunoSEQ multiplex PCR; TCRdb stores in-frame clones only, minus some. This table holds fewer than 300,000 clones, about 88% found once. Sequenced material: peripheral blood. Receptor source: a middle-aged woman who had recovered from COVID-19.

The chain has TRBV6-5 and TRBJ1-2; 8 bases match TRBD1. Germline CDR1 is MNHEY and CDR2 is SVGAGI. Germline trimming cut 7 bases from V and 8 bases from J; bases unmatched to any gene: 6. The CDR3 has 12 amino acids. CDR3 in DNA: TGTGCCAGCAACCAGGGGGCTCGGGGCTACACCTTC. This translates into CASNQGARGYTF.

In its sample, this clone was seen once. The V gene is TRBV3-1 (or the pseudogene TRBV3-2), the J gene TRBJ2-3; 7 bases align to TRBD2. After removal of 1 base from V and 10 bases from J, the junction contained 5 bases not matched to a gene. This CDR3 has 13 amino acids. Germline V gene sequence: CDR1 LGHDT, CDR2 YNNKEL (reference sequence). CDR3 amino acids: CASSQGGGTPQYF. The CDR3 bases are TGTGCCAGCAGCCAAGGGGGAGGGACCCCGCAGTATTTT.

The genes are TRBV4-2 and TRBJ2-7; D is uncertain. The CDR3 has 14 residues. The V end lost 4 bases, the J end lost 0 bases, and 10 bases lay between the germline ends. Germline values: CDR1 LGHNA, CDR2 YNFKEQ. CDR3 nucleotides: TGTGCCAGCAGCCCTGTGGGCCCCTCCTACGAGCAGTACTTC. Translated: CASSPVGPSYEQYF.

The chain recombines TRBV25-1 with TRBJ1-4; perhaps TRBD1 as D (6 bases). Germline V gene sequence: CDR1 MGHDK, CDR2 SYGVNS. V shed 7 bases and J shed 7 bases, with 19 bases lying between them. CDR3 length: 15 residues. CDR3 sequence: CASMQGRALGEKLFF. CDR3 in DNA: TGTGCCAGCATGCAGGGGAGGGCGTTAGGTGAAAAACTGTTTTTT.

The gene calls are TRBV5-4 and TRBJ1-2; 9 nucleotides match TRBD1. Germline-derived CDR1 and CDR2 are SGHNT and YYREEE (reference sequence). The CDR3 totals 14 residues. V lost 4 bases, J lost 4 bases, and 5 bases stayed unmatched. CDR3 amino acids: CASSPETGGYGYTF. For the CDR3, the DNA is TGTGCCAGCAGCCCGGAGACAGGGGGCTATGGCTACACCTTC.

The gene calls are TRBV7-9 and TRBJ1-2, with 10 bases fitting TRBD1. The CDR3 is 13 amino acids. V was clipped by 3 bases and J by 8 bases; unmatched bases: 3. Germline CDR1 SEHNR, CDR2 FQNEAQ (reference sequence). CDR3 in amino acids: CASSLGQGWGYTF. As DNA, the CDR3 is TGTGCCAGCAGCTTGGGACAGGGGTGGGGCTACACCTTC.

The CDR3 is CASSNPGGAERAPPHNEQFF. CDR3 nucleotide sequence: TGCGCCAGCAGCAACCCAGGGGGCGCGGAGCGGGCCCCCCCGCACAATGAGCAGTTCTTC. V usage is TRBV23-1 and J usage is TRBJ2-1; 8 bases fit TRBD1. TRBV23-1 is filed as an ORF, its function uncertain. V lost 6 bases, J lost 5 bases, and 24 bases stayed unmatched. The CDR3 is 20 amino acids.

The V and J genes are TRBV6-5 and TRBJ2-5; the match to TRBD2 covers 10 bases. The V gene's germline CDR1 is MNHEY and CDR2 SVGAGI. The CDR3 covers 16 residues. The ends lost 0 bases at V and 10 bases at J; junction bases unmatched: 11. CDR3 DNA sequence: TGTGCCAGCAGTTACTCCGGGGGGAGAAGCGGGAGGGGCCAGTACTTC. Its translation is CASSYSGGRSGRGQYF.

The genes are TRBV6-5 and TRBJ2-7, with 7 bases fitting TRBD2. With 6 bases clipped from V and 6 bases from J, the junction kept 8 bases outside the gene matches. The CDR3 contains 13 residues. Germline-derived CDR1 and CDR2 are MNHEY and SVGAGI. The CDR3 here is CASSRAGEGEQYV. CDR3 sequence (DNA): TGTGCCAGCAGCCGGGCGGGAGAAGGCGAGCAGTACGTC.

The chain recombines TRBV6-5 with TRBJ1-1; 7 bases fit TRBD1. V dropped 2 bases and J dropped 7; count of bases not matched to a gene: 7. The CDR3 is 14 amino acids. The germline V gene encodes CDR1 MNHEY and CDR2 SVGAGI. CDR3 DNA: TGTGCCAGCAGTTACACAAGGACAGGACGTGAAGCTTTCTTT. Amino acids: CASSYTRTGREAFF.

The V and J genes are TRBV3-1 (or the pseudogene TRBV3-2) and TRBJ2-4; maybe TRBD2 (6 bases). Trimming cost V 1 base and J 1 base, with 14 bases left between them. The CDR3 sequence is 17 residues long. Germline assignment: CDR1 LGHDT and CDR2 YNNKEL (reference sequence). In nucleotides, the CDR3 is TGTGCCAGCAGCCAAGTCGCGGGGCTAAGGGCCAAAAACATTCAGTACTTC. It specifies CASSQVAGLRAKNIQYF.

This clone was seen a single time. Germline and junction disagree at one end, which may indicate a read error. The rearrangement links TRBV7-2 to TRBJ2-7; TRBD2 aligns across 10 bases. The CDR3 is 17 amino acids. Germline lookup yields CDR1 SGHTA and CDR2 FQGNSA. The chain's CDR3 is CASSLDLAGASSYEQYF. As DNA, the CDR3 is TGTGCCAGCAGTTTAGACCTAGCGGGAGCAAGCTCCTACGAGCAGTACTTC.

The CDR3, as DNA: TGTGCCAGCAGCCTCGACAGGGCTGCAGATACGCAGTATTTT. This gives the protein CASSLDRAADTQYF. The rearrangement uses TRBV3-1 (or the pseudogene TRBV3-2) and TRBJ2-3, with TRBD1 matching over 7 bases. CDR1 and CDR2 from the germline V gene are LGHDT and YNNKEL (reference sequence). With 4 bases clipped from V and 4 bases from J, the junction kept 5 bases outside the gene matches. The CDR3 consists of 14 residues.

The J gene is TRBJ1-2, the V gene TRBV18, with D possibly being TRBD1 (5 bases). The CDR3 loop spans 14 amino acids. Germline CDR1 and CDR2: KGHSH and LQKENI. Trimming pared 4 bases from V and 5 bases from J, leaving 14 bases between. CDR3 protein: CASSLVRGDYGYTF. The CDR3 DNA reads TGTGCCAGCTCACTTGTTCGGGGGGATTATGGCTACACCTTC. The whole variable domain, filled in from reference TRBV18 and TRBJ1-2, reads NAGVMQNPRHLVRRRGQEARLRCSPMKGHSHVYWYRQLPEEGLKFMVYLQKENIIDESGMPKERFSAEFPKEGPSILRIQQVVRGDSAAYFCASSLVRGDYGYTFGSGTRLTVV.

This clone appeared a single time. The gene calls are TRBV5-1 and TRBJ1-2; 10 bases fit TRBD1. The CDR3 length is 14 residues. Germline values: CDR1 SGHRS, CDR2 YFSETQ. Losses at the gene ends were 4 bases for V and 4 bases for J; bases not matched to a gene: 4. The CDR3 DNA sequence: TGCGCCAGCAGCCTGGGACAGGGGCCCTATGGCTACACCTTC. It codes for CASSLGQGPYGYTF.

DNA for the CDR3: TGCGCCAGCAGCGGGGGTGGGCACAGGGATTCACCCCTCCACTTT. This sequence encodes CASSGGGHRDSPLHF. The rearrangement joins TRBV4-3 to TRBJ1-6, with D possibly TRBD1 on 6 matching bases. Germline V gives CDR1 LGHNA, CDR2 YSLEER. This CDR3 has 15 residues. The germline V and J ends were trimmed by 5 bases and 8 bases, with 16 bases remaining between them.

This rearrangement joins TRBV11-3 to TRBJ2-2, with no clear D. The germline gives CDR1 SGHNT, CDR2 YENEEA. The CDR3 covers 15 residues. V lost 6 bases, J lost 0 bases, and 11 bases lay in between. CDR3 sequence reads: CASRPPEANTGELFF. DNA for the CDR3: TGTGCCAGCAGGCCACCCGAGGCGAACACCGGGGAGCTGTTTTTT.